This TCR beta chain was profiled in a study of blood T cell repertoires in COVID-19. On the study more broadly: The United States, Italy and Spain provided the acute and convalescent COVID-19 samples. From T cells, B-cell-depleted T cells, or PBMCs came the material, which was cDNA or gDNA.

This clone was counted only a few times. V trimming: 1 base; J trimming: 6 bases; junction bases outside the gene matches: 7. The CDR3 runs to 15 residues. CDR1 and CDR2 from the germline V gene are LGHNA and YNFKEQ. Original analysis: Using reference gene primer amplification, nucleated cell counts were estimated. The assay was immunoSEQ multiplex PCR, and TCRdb's table has in-frame clones only and misses some. V and J calls and clone size are those listed in that table; D and trimming were worked out from the DNA. This sample has 120,000 to 150,000 clones; roughly 90% occur once, and the top ten carry about 2.5%.

This receptor was identified in a human donor in a cohort sampled during active COVID-19. Sequenced material: peripheral blood. The gene calls are TRBV4-2 and TRBJ1-1, with TRBD1 matching over 8 bases. The CDR3 here is CASSQAGGDSAEAFF. The CDR3 DNA reads as TGTGCCAGCAGCCAAGCAGGGGGCGATTCCGCTGAAGCTTTCTTT.